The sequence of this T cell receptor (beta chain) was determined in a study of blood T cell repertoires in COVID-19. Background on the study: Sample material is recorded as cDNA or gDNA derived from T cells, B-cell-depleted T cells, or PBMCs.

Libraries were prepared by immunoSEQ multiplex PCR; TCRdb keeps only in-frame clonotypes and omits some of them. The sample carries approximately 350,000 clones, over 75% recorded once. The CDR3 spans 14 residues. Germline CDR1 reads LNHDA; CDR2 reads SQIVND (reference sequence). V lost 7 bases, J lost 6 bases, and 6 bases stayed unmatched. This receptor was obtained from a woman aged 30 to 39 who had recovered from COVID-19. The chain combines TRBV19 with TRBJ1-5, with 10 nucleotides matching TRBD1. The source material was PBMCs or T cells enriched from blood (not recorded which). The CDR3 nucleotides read TGTGCCAGTATTTCGACAGGGGGCTCTCAGCCCCAGCATTTT. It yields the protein CASISTGGSQPQHF.